Each of the 22 T cell receptor beta chains below was sequenced from the same sample in a study of vaccination and CD4 T cells after COVID-19. The treatment is: approximately nine-day PBMC culture with coronavirus spike peptide pools or control peptides (ViraFEST assay). Their antigen targets remain unknown. The Oncomine TCR Beta short-read assay sequenced DNA from cultured CD4+ T cells. TCRdb itself ran the PCR reads through MiXCR, one entry per CDR3 protein. The sample comprises about 20,000 distinct CDR3 sequences, approximately 26% of which are singletons, and 9.5% to 13% rests with the top ten. Sequenced sample: cultured CD4+ T cells from blood. The receptors originated from a human donor with COVID-19.

This chain connects TRBV28 to TRBJ1-1; D might be TRBD1 (6 bases). The V gene's germline CDR1 is MDHEN and CDR2 SYDVKM. Trimming pared 6 bases from V and 5 bases from J, leaving 22 bases between. There are 16 residues in the CDR3. CDR3 region: CASSYEFPGGLTEAFF. The CDR3 bases are TGTGCCAGCAGCTACGAATTCCCCGGGGGGCTGACTGAAGCTTTCTTT. Full variable domain (missing parts from reference TRBV28 and TRBJ1-1): DVKVTQSSRYLVKRTGEKVFLECVQDMDHENMFWYRQDPGLGLRLIYFSYDVKMKEKGDIPEGYSVSREKKERFSLILESASTNQTSMYLCASSYEFPGGLTEAFFGQGTRLTVV.

The rearrangement joins TRBV7-9 to TRBJ1-3, with D hard to call. V dropped 1 base and J dropped 0 bases, with 4 bases sitting between them. The CDR3 has 14 residues. Per germline, CDR1 SEHNR and CDR2 FQNEAQ (reference sequence). The CDR3 region is CASSLDGSGNTIYF. The CDR3 coding sequence is TGTGCCAGCAGCTTAGACGGCTCTGGAAACACCATATATTTT.

This clonotype came up a few times. V and J are TRBV20-1 and TRBJ2-5; TRBD2 matches 11 bases. The length of the CDR3 is 14 residues. Germline lookup yields CDR1 DFQATT and CDR2 SNEGSKA (reference sequence). J gave up 5 bases and V 5 bases, and 7 bases lay outside the gene matches. CDR3 sequence reads: CSAAIAGGRETQYF. The DNA for the CDR3 is TGCAGTGCTGCAATAGCGGGGGGGCGTGAGACCCAGTACTTC.

In its sample, this clonotype was seen a few times. The rearrangement joins TRBV27 to TRBJ2-5, with a weak D call TRBD1 (6 bases). The CDR3 sequence is 11 residues long. Germline V gives CDR1 MNHEY, CDR2 SMNVEV (reference sequence). V was shortened by 5 bases and J by 7 bases, with 8 bases between the two germline ends. CDR3 sequence: CASSARGTQYF. The CDR3 coding sequence is TGTGCCAGCAGTGCCAGGGGGACCCAGTACTTC.

V and J are TRBV11-2 and TRBJ2-7; 8 bases are a match to TRBD1. The last part of the DNA fits TRBJ2-5 better; the J call may be wrong. CDR3 length: 18 amino acids. The germline CDR1 and CDR2 sequences are SGHAT and FQNNGV. CDR3 nucleotide sequence: TGTGCCAGCAGATCGATCATGAGGAAAGGACAGGGACGAGAGACCCAGTACTTC. Translated, it gives CASRSIMRKGQGRETQYF.

The chain links TRBV20-1 to TRBJ2-7, with TRBD2 as a possible D gene (6 bases). The CDR3 covers 14 residues. The germline V gene encodes CDR1 DFQATT and CDR2 SNEGSKA (reference sequence). V was shortened by 8 bases and J by 5 bases, with 22 bases between the two germline ends. Here the CDR3 DNA reads TGCAGTCCCACCGCGCGGGGTCGCTTGGACGAGCAGTACTTC. Protein: CSPTARGRLDEQYF.

The V and J genes are TRBV11-2 and TRBJ2-1, with D unclear. With 3 bases removed from V and 9 bases from J, the gap between germline ends came to 12 bases. The CDR3 is 13 amino acids. Germline V gene data show CDR1 as SGHAT and CDR2 as FQNNGV. The CDR3: CASSFELLGEQFF. CDR3 DNA sequence: TGTGCCAGCAGCTTTGAGCTACTCGGTGAGCAGTTCTTC.

This clonotype was counted a few times. This chain uses TRBV2 with TRBJ2-7, with TRBD2 as a possible D gene (6 bases). CDR1 is SNHLY and CDR2 is FYNNEI in the germline V gene. Trimming pared 5 bases from V and 0 bases from J, leaving 14 bases between. The CDR3 length is 15 residues. The CDR3 DNA reads as TGTGCCAGCAGTTCCGACCGGGGGAGCTCCTACGAGCAGTACTTC. It is translated as CASSSDRGSSYEQYF.

The chain has TRBV6-1 and TRBJ1-1; possible D gene TRBD1, 5 bases. The CDR3 is 13 amino acids. CDR1 MNHNS and CDR2 SASEGT come from the germline V gene. The V gene lost 7 bases and the J gene lost 1 base, with 10 bases spanning the gap. The CDR3 nucleotides read TGTGCCAGCAACCGACAGAGGAACACTGAAGCTTTCTTT. Its translation is CASNRQRNTEAFF.

This clonotype qualifies as medium-sized. The chain joins TRBV12-3 or TRBV12-4 to TRBJ1-5; 7 bases line up with TRBD1. The CDR3 loop spans 15 amino acids. Trimming took 6 bases from V and 3 from J; bases not matched to a gene: 8. The chain's CDR3 is CASRLTGLLNQPQHF. In nucleotides, the CDR3 is TGTGCCAGCAGATTGACAGGGTTACTCAATCAGCCCCAGCATTTT.

This clonotype occurred a few times. The chain couples TRBV19 to TRBJ1-1; maybe TRBD1 (6 bases). This CDR3 comprises 14 residues. The V end lost 5 bases, the J end lost 6 bases, and 16 bases lay between the germline ends. The germline gives CDR1 LNHDA, CDR2 SQIVND (reference sequence). CDR3 sequence: CASSARGQWAEAFF. In DNA, the CDR3 is TGTGCCAGTAGTGCCCGGGGGCAGTGGGCTGAAGCTTTCTTT.

This sequence joins TRBV7-8 and TRBJ2-5; D is unclear. The CDR3 length is 14 residues. V was trimmed by 4 bases and J by 3 bases, leaving 12 bases between them. CDR1 is SGHVS, CDR2 FQNEAQ, per germline. Here the CDR3 reads CASSSSTGKETQYF. The CDR3 DNA reads TGTGCCAGCAGCTCCTCGACTGGGAAAGAGACCCAGTACTTC. Full variable domain (remainder filled in from reference TRBV7-8 and TRBJ2-5): GAGVSQSPRYKVAKRGQDVALRCDPISGHVSLFWYQQALGQGPEFLTYFQNEAQLDKSGLPSDRFFAERPEGSVSTLKIQRTQQEDSAVYLCASSSSTGKETQYFGPGTRLLVL.

The gene calls are TRBV4-1 and TRBJ1-2, with D unresolved. Trimming took off 4 bases at V and 7 bases at J, with 16 bases between the two ends. Germline V lookup: CDR1 MGHRA, CDR2 YSYEKL. The CDR3 is 14 amino acids. CDR3 residues: CASSPSATDGGYTF. The CDR3 coding sequence is TGCGCCAGCAGCCCCTCGGCTACCGACGGTGGCTACACCTTC.

This rearrangement joins TRBV20-1 to TRBJ1-1; unclear D gene. The germline CDR1 and CDR2 sequences are DFQATT and SNEGSKA (reference sequence). This CDR3 region has 15 residues. The ends were cut back, 2 bases at V and 1 base at J, with 14 bases in the middle. The CDR3 loop is CSARHLGRPNTEAFF. The CDR3 nucleotides are TGCAGTGCTAGACACCTTGGACGGCCGAACACTGAAGCTTTCTTT.

This clonotype has just a few counts. The chain has TRBV19 and TRBJ2-7; 7 bases fit TRBD1. The CDR3 is made up of 14 amino acids. J was trimmed by 3 bases and V by 5 bases; bases with no gene match: 7. CDR1 LNHDA and CDR2 SQIVND come from the germline V gene (reference sequence). CDR3: CASSLTGLDYEQYF. Here the CDR3 DNA reads TGTGCCAGTAGTTTGACAGGGCTCGACTACGAGCAGTACTTC.

The chain has TRBV18 and TRBJ1-6, with 7 bases aligning to TRBD1. There are 15 residues in the CDR3. CDR1 is KGHSH, CDR2 LQKENI, per germline. V was clipped by 1 base and J by 5 bases; unmatched bases: 2. The CDR3 DNA reads TGTGCCAGCTCACCACAGGGGGCCGATAATTCACCCCTCCACTTT. Protein product: CASSPQGADNSPLHF.

The chain recombines TRBV11-3 with TRBJ1-2; D gene unclear. The CDR3 runs to 14 residues. CDR1 is SGHNT, CDR2 YENEEA, per germline. Trimming removed 5 bases at V and 8 bases at J, with 18 bases between. CDR3 sequence: CASSLSSNGRGYTF. CDR3 sequence (DNA): TGTGCCAGCAGCCTATCTTCGAACGGACGCGGCTACACCTTC.

The chain carries TRBV5-6 and TRBJ1-1, with D tentatively TRBD1 (5 bases). The germline gives CDR1 SGHDT, CDR2 YYEEEE. V lost 6 bases and J 1 base, leaving 13 bases between the germline ends. The CDR3 loop spans 14 amino acids. Here the CDR3 DNA reads TGTGCCAGCACCCGCAGGGCAGGGAACACTGAAGCTTTCTTT. Translating it yields CASTRRAGNTEAFF.

As regards this clonotype: One end of the junction varies from germline; a read error may be responsible. The chain carries TRBV11-2 and TRBJ2-6; TRBD1 is a possible D gene (5 bases). There are 13 residues in the CDR3. Looked up from germline, CDR1 is SGHAT and CDR2 is FQNNGV. This chain's CDR3 is CASKTPGADVLTF. The CDR3, as DNA: TGTGCCAGCAAAACCCCTGGGGCCGACGTCCTGACTTTC.

V is TRBV6-1 and J is TRBJ2-2; TRBD2 might be the D (6 bases). The CDR3 loop spans 14 amino acids. Trimming removed 6 bases from V and 5 bases from J, with 13 bases in between. CDR1 MNHNS and CDR2 SASEGT come from the germline V gene. CDR3 protein: CASRRDPPTGELFF. CDR3 DNA sequence: TGTGCCAGCAGGCGGGACCCTCCGACCGGGGAGCTGTTTTTT.

The chain links TRBV11-2 to TRBJ1-1; D remains ambiguous. Trimming cost V 3 bases and J 4 bases, with 12 bases left between them. The germline V gene has CDR1 SGHAT and CDR2 FQNNGV. The CDR3 runs 14 residues. CDR3 sequence: CASSFTGRGTEAFF. The DNA of the CDR3 is TGTGCCAGCAGCTTTACTGGACGGGGCACTGAAGCTTTCTTT. The full variable domain, rest sourced from reference TRBV11-2 and TRBJ1-1, is EAGVAQSPRYKIIEKRQSVAFWCNPISGHATLYWYQQILGQGPKLLIQFQNNGVVDDSQLPKDRFSAERLKGVDSTLKIQPAKLEDSAVYLCASSFTGRGTEAFFGQGTRLTVV.

This clonotype turned up a few times. The gene calls are TRBV7-8 and TRBJ2-2; D unresolved. The CDR3 consists of 16 residues. Germline loops: CDR1 SGHVS, CDR2 FQNEAQ. Trimming cost V 5 bases and J 0 bases, with 13 bases left between them. The DNA for the CDR3 is TGTGCCAGCAGCCCCTTACGAGTCCCGAACACCGGGGAGCTGTTTTTT. Its protein product is CASSPLRVPNTGELFF.